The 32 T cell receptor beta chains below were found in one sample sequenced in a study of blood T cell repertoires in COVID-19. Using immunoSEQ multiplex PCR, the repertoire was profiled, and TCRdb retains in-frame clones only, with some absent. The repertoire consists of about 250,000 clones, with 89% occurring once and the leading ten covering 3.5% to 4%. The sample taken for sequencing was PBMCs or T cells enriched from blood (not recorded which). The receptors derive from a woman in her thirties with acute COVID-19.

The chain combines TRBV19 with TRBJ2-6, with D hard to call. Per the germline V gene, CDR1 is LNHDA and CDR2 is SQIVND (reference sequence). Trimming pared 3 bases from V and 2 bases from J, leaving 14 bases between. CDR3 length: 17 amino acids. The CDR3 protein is CASSIQRVVTGANVLTF. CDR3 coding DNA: TGTGCCAGTAGTATCCAAAGAGTGGTTACTGGGGCCAACGTCCTGACTTTC.

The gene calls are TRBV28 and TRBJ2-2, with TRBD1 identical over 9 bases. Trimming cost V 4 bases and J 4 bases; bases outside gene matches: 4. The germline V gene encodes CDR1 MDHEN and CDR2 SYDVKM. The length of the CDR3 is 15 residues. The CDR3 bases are TGTGCCAGCAGTTGGACAGGGGATTCCACCGGGGAGCTGTTTTTT. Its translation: CASSWTGDSTGELFF.

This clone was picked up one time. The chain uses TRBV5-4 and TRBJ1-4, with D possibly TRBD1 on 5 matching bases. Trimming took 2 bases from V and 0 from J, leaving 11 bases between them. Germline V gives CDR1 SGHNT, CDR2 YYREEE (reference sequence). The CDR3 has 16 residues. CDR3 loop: CASSLLTGATNEKLFF. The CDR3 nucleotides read TGTGCCAGCAGCTTACTTACAGGAGCAACTAATGAAAAACTGTTTTTT.

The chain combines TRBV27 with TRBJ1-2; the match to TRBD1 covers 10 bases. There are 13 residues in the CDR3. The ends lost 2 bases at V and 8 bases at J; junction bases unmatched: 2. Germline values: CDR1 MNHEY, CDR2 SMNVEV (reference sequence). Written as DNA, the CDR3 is TGTGCCAGCAGTTTAGGGACAGGGGAGGGCTACACCTTC. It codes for CASSLGTGEGYTF.

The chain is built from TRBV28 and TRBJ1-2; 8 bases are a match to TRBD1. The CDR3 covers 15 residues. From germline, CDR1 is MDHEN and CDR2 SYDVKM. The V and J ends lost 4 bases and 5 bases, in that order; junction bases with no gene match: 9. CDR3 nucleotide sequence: TGTGCCAGCAGTTCAAGGGCAGGGGGCGCGTATGGCTACACCTTC. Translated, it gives CASSSRAGGAYGYTF.

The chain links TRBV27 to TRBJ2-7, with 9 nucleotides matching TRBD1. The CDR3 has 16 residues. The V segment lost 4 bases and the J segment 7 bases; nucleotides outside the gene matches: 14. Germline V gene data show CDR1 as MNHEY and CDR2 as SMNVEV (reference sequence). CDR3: CASSSNRGLRQSEQYF. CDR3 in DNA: TGTGCCAGCAGTTCGAACAGGGGGCTCCGACAGTCTGAGCAGTACTTC.

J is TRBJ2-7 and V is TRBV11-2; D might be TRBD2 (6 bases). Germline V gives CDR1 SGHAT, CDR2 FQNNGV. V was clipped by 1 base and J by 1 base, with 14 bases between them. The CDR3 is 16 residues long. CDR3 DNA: TGTGCCAGCAGCTTAGCCCCCGGGACTCTATCCTACGAGCAGTACTTC. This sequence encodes CASSLAPGTLSYEQYF.

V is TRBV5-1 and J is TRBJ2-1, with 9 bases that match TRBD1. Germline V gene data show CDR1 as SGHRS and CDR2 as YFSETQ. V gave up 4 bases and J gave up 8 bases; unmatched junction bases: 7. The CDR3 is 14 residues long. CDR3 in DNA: TGCGCCAGCAGCACAGGGGGCGCGGAAGATGAGCAGTTCTTC. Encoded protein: CASSTGGAEDEQFF.

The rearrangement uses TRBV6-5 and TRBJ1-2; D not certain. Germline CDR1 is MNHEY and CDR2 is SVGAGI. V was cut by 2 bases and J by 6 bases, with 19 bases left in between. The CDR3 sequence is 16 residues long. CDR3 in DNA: TGTGCCAGCAGTTACAGTAGAGCGGGTGTTGGCAATGGCTACACCTTC. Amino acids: CASSYSRAGVGNGYTF.

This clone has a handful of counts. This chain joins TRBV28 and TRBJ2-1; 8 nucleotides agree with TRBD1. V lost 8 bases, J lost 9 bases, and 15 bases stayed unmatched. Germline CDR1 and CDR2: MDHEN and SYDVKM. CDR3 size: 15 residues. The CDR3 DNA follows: TGTGCCAGCGTCACCACCGGACAGGGTATCGGTGAGCAGTTCTTC. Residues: CASVTTGQGIGEQFF. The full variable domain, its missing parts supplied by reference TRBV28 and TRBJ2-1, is DVKVTQSSRYLVKRTGEKVFLECVQDMDHENMFWYRQDPGLGLRLIYFSYDVKMKEKGDIPEGYSVSREKKERFSLILESASTNQTSMYLCASVTTGQGIGEQFFGPGTRLTVL.

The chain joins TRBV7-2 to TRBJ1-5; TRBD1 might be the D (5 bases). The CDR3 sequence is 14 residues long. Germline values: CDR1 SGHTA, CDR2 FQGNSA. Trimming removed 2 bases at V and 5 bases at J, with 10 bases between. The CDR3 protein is CASSLNQGDQPQHF. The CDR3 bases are TGTGCCAGCAGCTTAAATCAGGGTGATCAGCCCCAGCATTTT.

CDR3 in DNA: TGCGCCAGCAGCCAAATACAGGGGGGCGATGAAAAACTGTTTTTT. This sequence encodes CASSQIQGGDEKLFF. This rearrangement joins TRBV4-3 to TRBJ1-4; 8 nucleotides match TRBD1. The CDR3 spans 15 residues. V lost 2 bases to trimming and J lost 6 bases; unmatched junction nucleotides: 5. Germline assignment: CDR1 LGHNA and CDR2 YSLEER.

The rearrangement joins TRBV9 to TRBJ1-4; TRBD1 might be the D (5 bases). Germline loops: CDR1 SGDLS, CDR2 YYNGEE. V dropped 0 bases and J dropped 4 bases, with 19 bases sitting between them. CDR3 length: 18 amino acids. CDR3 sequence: CASSVGEGIWGDNEKLFF. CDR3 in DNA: TGTGCCAGCAGCGTAGGGGAAGGGATCTGGGGCGATAATGAAAAACTGTTTTTT.

DNA of the CDR3: TGCGCCAGCAGCGATAAGGGGTTTGGCACTGAAGCTTTCTTT. It translates to CASSDKGFGTEAFF. The chain uses TRBV10-2 and TRBJ1-1; maybe TRBD1 (5 bases). This CDR3 spans 14 amino acids. Germline values: CDR1 WSHSY, CDR2 SAAADI. V was shortened by 6 bases and J by 4 bases, with 15 bases between the two germline ends.

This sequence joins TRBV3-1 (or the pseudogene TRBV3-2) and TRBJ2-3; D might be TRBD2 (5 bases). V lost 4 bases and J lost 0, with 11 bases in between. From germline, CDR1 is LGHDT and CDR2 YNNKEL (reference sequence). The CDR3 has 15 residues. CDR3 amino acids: CASSPLAQSTDTQYF. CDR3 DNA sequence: TGTGCCAGCAGCCCGCTAGCTCAGAGCACAGATACGCAGTATTTT.

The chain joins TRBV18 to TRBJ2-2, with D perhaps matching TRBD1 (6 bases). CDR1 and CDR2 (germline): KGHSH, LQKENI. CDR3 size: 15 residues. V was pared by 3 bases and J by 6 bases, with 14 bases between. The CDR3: CASSPRLPGAGELFF. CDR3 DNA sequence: TGTGCCAGCTCACCTCGGCTCCCAGGGGCCGGGGAGCTGTTTTTT.

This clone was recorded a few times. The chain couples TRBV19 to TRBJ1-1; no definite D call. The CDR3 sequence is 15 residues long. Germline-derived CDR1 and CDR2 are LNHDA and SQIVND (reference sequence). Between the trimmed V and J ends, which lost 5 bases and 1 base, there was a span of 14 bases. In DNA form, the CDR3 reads TGTGCCAGTAGTCTTGCCCTGCAAGCGAACACTGAAGCTTTCTTT. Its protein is CASSLALQANTEAFF.

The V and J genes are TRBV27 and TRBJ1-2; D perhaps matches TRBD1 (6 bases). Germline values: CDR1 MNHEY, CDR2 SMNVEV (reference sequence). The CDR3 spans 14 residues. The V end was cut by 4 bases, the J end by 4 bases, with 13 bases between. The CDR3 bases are TGTGCCAGCAGTTCCCAAACAGGGTTCTATGGCTACACCTTC. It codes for CASSSQTGFYGYTF.

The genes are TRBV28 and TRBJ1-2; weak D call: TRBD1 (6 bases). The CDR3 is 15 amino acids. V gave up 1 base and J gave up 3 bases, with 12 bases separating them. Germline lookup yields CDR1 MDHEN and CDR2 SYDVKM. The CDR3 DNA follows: TGTGCCAGCAGTTTATTGGGGGGGCGGGACTATGGCTACACCTTC. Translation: CASSLLGGRDYGYTF.

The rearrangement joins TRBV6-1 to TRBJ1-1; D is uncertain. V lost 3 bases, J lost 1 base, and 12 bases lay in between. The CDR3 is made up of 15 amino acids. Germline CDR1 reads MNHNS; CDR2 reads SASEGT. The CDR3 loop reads CASSEHRGPNTEAFF. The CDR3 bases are TGTGCCAGCAGTGAGCATCGGGGTCCGAACACTGAAGCTTTCTTT.

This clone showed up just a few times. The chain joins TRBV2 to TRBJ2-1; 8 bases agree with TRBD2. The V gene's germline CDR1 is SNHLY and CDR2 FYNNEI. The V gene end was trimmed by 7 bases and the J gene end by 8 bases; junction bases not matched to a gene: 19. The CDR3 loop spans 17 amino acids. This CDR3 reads CASTALTSVFRTHEQFF. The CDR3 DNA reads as TGTGCCAGCACCGCCCTGACTAGCGTCTTTAGGACACATGAGCAGTTCTTC.

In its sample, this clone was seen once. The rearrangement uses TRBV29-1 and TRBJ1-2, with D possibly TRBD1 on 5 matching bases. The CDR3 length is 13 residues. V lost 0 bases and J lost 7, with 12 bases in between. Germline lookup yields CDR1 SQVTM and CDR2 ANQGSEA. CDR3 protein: CSVEDVRVGGYTF. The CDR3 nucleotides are TGCAGCGTTGAAGACGTCAGGGTTGGTGGCTACACCTTC.

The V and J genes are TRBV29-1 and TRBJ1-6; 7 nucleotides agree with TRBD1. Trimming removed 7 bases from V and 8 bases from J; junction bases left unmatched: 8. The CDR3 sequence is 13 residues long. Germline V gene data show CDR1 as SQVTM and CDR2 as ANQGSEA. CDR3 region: CSGGDSPYSPLHF. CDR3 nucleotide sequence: TGCAGCGGCGGGGACAGTCCTTATTCACCCCTCCACTTT.

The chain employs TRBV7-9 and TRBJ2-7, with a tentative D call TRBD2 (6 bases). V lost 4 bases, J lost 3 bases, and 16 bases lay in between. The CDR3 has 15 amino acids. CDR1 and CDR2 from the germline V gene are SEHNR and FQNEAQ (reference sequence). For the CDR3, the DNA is TGTGCCAGCAGCTCAGGCGGGACTCGACACTACGAGCAGTACTTC. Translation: CASSSGGTRHYEQYF.

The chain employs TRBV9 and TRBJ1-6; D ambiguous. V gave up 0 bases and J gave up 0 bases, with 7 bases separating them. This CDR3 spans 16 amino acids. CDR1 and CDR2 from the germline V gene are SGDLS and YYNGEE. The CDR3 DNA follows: TGTGCCAGCAGCGTAGGGAGCTCCTCCTATAATTCACCCCTCCACTTT. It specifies CASSVGSSSYNSPLHF.

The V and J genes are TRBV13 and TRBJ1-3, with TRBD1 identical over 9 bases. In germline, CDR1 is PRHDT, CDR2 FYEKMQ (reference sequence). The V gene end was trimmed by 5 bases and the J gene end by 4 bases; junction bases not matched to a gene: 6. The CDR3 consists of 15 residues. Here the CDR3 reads CASSPGQGFGNTIYF. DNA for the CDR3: TGTGCCAGCAGCCCGGGACAGGGATTCGGAAACACCATATATTTT.

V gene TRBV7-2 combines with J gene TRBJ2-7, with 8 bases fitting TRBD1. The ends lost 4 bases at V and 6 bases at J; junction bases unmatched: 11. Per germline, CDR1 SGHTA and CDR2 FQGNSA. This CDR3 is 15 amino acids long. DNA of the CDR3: TGTGCCAGCAGCTCGTCAGGGGGCGATTACCGCGAGCAGTACTTC. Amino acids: CASSSSGGDYREQYF.

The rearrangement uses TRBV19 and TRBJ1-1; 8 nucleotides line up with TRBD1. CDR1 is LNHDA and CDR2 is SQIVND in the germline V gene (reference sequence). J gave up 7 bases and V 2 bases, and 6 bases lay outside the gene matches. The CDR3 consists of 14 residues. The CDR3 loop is CASSITDRAREAFF. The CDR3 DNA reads TGTGCCAGTAGTATAACGGACAGGGCCCGTGAAGCTTTCTTT. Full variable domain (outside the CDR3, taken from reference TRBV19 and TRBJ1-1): DGGITQSPKYLFRKEGQNVTLSCEQNLNHDAMYWYRQDPGQGLRLIYYSQIVNDFQKGDIAEGYSVSREKKESFPLTVTSAQKNPTAFYLCASSITDRAREAFFGQGTRLTVV.

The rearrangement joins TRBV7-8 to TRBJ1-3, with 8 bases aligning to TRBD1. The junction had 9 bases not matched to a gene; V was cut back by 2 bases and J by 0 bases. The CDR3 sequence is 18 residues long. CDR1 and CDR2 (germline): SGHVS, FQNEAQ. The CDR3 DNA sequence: TGTGCCAGCAGCTTACCTCGGACAGGGACCTTCTCTGGAAACACCATATATTTT. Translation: CASSLPRTGTFSGNTIYF.

This chain's CDR3 is CASSQDYGTGGNGNEKLFF. The CDR3, as DNA: TGCGCCAGCAGCCAAGATTATGGGACAGGAGGAAACGGGAATGAAAAACTGTTTTTT. The rearrangement joins TRBV4-3 to TRBJ1-4; TRBD1 matches at 8 bases. V trimming: 0 bases; J trimming: 5 bases; junction bases outside the gene matches: 14. The germline gives CDR1 LGHNA, CDR2 YSLEER. The CDR3 sequence is 19 residues long.

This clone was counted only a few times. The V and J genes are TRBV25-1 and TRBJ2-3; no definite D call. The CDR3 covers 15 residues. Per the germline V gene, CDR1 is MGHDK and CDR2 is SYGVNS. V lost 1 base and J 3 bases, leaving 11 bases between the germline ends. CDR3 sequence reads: CASSESHRRTDTQYF. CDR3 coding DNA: TGTGCCAGCAGTGAATCTCACCGCCGGACAGATACGCAGTATTTT.

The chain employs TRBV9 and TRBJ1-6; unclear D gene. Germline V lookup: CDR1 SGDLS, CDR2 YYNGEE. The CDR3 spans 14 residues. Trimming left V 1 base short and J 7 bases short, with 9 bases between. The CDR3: CASSVNSVNSPLHF. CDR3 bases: TGTGCCAGCAGCGTAAACTCCGTCAATTCACCCCTCCACTTT.